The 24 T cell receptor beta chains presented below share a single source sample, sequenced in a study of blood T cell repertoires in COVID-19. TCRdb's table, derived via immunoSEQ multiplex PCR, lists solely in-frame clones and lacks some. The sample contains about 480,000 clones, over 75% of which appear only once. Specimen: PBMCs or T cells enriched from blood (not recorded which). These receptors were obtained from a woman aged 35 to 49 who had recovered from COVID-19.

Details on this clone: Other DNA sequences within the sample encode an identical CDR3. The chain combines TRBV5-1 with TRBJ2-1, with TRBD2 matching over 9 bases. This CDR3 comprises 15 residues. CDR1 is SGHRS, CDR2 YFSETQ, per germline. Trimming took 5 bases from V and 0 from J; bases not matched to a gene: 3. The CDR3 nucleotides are TGCGCCAGCAGTAGCGGGGGCCTCTCCTACAATGAGCAGTTCTTC. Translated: CASSSGGLSYNEQFF.

Here the CDR3 DNA reads TGTGCCAGCAGGGCTAGCGGGCCCGACGGGGAGCAGTTCTTC. Translated: CASRASGPDGEQFF. This chain connects TRBV6-4 to TRBJ2-1; 8 bases map to TRBD2. The junction had 11 bases not matched to a gene; V was cut back by 6 bases and J by 10 bases. The germline gives CDR1 MRHNA, CDR2 SNTAGT. This CDR3 has 14 amino acids.

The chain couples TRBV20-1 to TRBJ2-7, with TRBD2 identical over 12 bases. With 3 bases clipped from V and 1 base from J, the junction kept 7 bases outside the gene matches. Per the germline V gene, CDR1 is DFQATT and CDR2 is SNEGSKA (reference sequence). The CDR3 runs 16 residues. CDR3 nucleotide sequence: TGCAGTGCTAGTGGCACACTAGCGGGAGGATCCTACGAGCAGTACTTC. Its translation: CSASGTLAGGSYEQYF.

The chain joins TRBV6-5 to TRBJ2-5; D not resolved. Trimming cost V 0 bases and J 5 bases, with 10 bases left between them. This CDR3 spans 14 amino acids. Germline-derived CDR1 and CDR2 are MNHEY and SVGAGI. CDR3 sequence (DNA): TGTGCCAGCAGTTACTCGGCAGGTTGGGAGACCCAGTACTTC. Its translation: CASSYSAGWETQYF.

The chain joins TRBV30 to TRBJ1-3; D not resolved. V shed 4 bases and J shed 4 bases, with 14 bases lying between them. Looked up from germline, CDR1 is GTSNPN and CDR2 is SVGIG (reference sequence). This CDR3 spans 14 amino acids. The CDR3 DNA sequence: TGTGCCTGGACCCCTGCGGGCTGGGGAAACACCATATATTTT. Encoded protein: CAWTPAGWGNTIYF.

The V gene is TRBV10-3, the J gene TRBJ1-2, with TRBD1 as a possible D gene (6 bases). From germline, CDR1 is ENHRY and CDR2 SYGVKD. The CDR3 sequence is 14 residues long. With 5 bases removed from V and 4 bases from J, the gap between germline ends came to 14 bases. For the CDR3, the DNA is TGTGCCATCAGTTCACAGGGATTGGCCTATGGCTACACCTTC. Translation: CAISSQGLAYGYTF.

CDR3 sequence: CASSPPQGRNYGYTF. The CDR3 DNA is TGTGCCAGCAGCCCCCCCCAGGGGCGAAACTATGGCTACACCTTC. This chain links TRBV7-2 with TRBJ1-2, with TRBD1 as a possible D gene (6 bases). The CDR3 loop spans 15 amino acids. Trimming left V 5 bases short and J 2 bases short, with 15 bases between. The germline gives CDR1 SGHTA, CDR2 FQGNSA.

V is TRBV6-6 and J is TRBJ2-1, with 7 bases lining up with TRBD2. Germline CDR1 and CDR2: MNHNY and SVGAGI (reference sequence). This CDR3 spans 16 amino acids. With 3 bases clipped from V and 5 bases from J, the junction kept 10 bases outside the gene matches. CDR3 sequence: CASSYIWTRGDNEQFF. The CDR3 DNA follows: TGTGCCAGCAGTTATATTTGGACTAGAGGCGACAATGAGCAGTTCTTC.

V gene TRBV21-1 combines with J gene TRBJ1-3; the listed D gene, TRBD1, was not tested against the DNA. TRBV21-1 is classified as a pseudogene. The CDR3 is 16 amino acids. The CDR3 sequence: CASSRGRRHSGNTIYF. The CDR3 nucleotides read TGTGCCAGCAGCAGGGGCAGGCGACACTCTGGAAACACCATATATTTT.

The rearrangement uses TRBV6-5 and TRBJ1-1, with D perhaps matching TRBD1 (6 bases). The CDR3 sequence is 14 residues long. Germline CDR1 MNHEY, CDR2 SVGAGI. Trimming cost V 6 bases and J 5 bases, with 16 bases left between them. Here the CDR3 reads CASSWLGGQTEAFF. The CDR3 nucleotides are TGTGCCAGCAGCTGGTTGGGGGGGCAGACTGAAGCTTTCTTT.

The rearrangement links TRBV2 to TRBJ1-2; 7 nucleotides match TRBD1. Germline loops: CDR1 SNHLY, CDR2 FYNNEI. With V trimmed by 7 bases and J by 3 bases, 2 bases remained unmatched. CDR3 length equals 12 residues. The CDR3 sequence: CASTQGDYGYTF. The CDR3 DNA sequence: TGTGCCAGCACCCAGGGGGACTATGGCTACACCTTC.

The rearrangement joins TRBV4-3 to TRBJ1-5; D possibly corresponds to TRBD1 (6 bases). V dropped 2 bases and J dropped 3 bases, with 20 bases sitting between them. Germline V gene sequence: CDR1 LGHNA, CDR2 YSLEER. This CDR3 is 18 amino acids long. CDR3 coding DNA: TGCGCCAGCAGCCAACATCTTGGTGGACAGACTGACAATCAGCCCCAGCATTTT. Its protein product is CASSQHLGGQTDNQPQHF.

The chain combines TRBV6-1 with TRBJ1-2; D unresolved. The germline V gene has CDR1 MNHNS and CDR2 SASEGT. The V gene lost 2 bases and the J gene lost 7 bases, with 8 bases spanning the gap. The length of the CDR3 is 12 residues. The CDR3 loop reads CASSELETGYTF. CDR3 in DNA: TGTGCCAGCAGTGAACTAGAGACTGGCTACACCTTC.

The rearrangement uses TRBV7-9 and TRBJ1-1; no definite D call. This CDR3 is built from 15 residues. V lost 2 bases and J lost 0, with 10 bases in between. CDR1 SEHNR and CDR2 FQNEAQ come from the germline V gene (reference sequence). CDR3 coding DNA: TGTGCCAGCAGCTTACCGAGAGGTGTGAACACTGAAGCTTTCTTT. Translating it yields CASSLPRGVNTEAFF.

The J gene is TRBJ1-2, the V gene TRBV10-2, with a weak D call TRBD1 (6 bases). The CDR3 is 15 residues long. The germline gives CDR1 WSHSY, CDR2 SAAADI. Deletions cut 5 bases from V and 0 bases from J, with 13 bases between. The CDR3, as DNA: TGCGCCAGCAGTACAGGGACAATCACTAACTATGGCTACACCTTC. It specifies CASSTGTITNYGYTF.

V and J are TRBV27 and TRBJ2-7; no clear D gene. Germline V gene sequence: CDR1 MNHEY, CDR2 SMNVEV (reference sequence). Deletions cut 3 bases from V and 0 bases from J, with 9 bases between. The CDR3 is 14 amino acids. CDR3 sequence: CASSFYPSSYEQYF. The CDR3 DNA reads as TGTGCCAGCAGTTTCTATCCTAGCTCCTACGAGCAGTACTTC.

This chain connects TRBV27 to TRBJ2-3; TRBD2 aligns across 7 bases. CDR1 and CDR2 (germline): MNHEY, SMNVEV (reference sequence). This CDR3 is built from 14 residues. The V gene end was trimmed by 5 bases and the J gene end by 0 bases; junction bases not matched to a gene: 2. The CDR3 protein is CASSRRGSTDTQYF. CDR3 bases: TGTGCCAGCAGTAGGCGGGGGAGCACAGATACGCAGTATTTT.

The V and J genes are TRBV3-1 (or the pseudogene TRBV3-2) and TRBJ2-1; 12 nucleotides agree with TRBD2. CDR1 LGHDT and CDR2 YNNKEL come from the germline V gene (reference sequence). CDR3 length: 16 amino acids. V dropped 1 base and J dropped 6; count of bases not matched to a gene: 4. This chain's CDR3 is CASSQVLAGGGNEQFF. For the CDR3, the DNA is TGTGCCAGCAGCCAAGTACTAGCGGGAGGAGGCAATGAGCAGTTCTTC.

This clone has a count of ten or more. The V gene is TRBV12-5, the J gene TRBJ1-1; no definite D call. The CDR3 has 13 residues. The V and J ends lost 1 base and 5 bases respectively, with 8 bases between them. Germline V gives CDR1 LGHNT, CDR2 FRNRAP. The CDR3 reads CASGLGYSTEAFF. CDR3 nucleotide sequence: TGTGCTAGTGGTTTGGGCTATTCTACTGAAGCTTTCTTT.

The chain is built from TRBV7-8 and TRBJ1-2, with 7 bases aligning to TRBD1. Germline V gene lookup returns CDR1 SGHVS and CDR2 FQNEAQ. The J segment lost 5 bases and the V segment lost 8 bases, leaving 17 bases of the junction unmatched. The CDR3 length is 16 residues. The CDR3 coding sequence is TGTGCCAGCGCTGGGGAAAACAGGGGAACGGGATATGGCTACACCTTC. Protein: CASAGENRGTGYGYTF. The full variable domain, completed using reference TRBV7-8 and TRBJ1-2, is GAGVSQSPRYKVAKRGQDVALRCDPISGHVSLFWYQQALGQGPEFLTYFQNEAQLDKSGLPSDRFFAERPEGSVSTLKIQRTQQEDSAVYLCASAGENRGTGYGYTFGSGTRLTVV.

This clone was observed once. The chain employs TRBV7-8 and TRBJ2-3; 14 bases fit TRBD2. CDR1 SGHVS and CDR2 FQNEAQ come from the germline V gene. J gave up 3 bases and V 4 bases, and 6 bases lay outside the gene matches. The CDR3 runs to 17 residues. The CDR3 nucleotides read TGTGCCAGCAGCTCAAGACTAGCGGGAGGGTTGACAGATACGCAGTATTTT. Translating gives CASSSRLAGGLTDTQYF.

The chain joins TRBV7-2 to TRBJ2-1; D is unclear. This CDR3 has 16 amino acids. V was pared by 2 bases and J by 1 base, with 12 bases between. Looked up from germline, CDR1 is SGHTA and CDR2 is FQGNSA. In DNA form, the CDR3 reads TGTGCCAGCAGCTTAAACTCCGCCGGTTCCTACAATGAGCAGTTCTTC. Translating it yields CASSLNSAGSYNEQFF.

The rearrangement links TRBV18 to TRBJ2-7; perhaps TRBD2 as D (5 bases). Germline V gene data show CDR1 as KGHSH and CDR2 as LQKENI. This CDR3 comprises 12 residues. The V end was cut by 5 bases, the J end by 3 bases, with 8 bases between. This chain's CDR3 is CASSERGYEQYF. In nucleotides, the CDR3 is TGTGCCAGCTCAGAACGGGGCTACGAGCAGTACTTC.

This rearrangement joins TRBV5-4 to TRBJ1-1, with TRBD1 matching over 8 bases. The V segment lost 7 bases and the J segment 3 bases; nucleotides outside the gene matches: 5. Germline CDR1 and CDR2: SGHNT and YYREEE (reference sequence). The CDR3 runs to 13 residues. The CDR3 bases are TGTGCCAGCTCCAGGGGGCGCGACACTGAAGCTTTCTTT. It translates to CASSRGRDTEAFF.